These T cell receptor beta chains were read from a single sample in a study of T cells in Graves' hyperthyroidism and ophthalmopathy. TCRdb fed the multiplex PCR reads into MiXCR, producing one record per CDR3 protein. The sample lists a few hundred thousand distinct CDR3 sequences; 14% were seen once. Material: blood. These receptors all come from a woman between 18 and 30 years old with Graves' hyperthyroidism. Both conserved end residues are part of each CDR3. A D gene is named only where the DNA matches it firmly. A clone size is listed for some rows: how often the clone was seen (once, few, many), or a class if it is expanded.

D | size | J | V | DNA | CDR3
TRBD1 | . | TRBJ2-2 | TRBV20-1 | TGCAGTGCAACAGCGCTCCGGGACAGGGTTCCAGGGGAGCTGTTTTTT | CSATALRDRVPGELFF
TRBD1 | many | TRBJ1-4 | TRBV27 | TGTGCCAGCAGTTCCGGGGACAGGGTAGGGGAAAAACTGTTTTTT | CASSSGDRVGEKLFF
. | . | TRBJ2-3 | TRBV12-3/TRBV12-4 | TGTGCCAGCAGCTTGTGGGACGGTAGCACAGATACGCAGTATTTT | CASSLWDGSTDTQYF
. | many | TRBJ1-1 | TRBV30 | TGTGCCTGGAGTGTAAACCGGAACACTGAAGCTTTCTTT | CAWSVNRNTEAFF
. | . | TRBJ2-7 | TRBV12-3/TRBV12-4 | TGTGCCAGCAGTTTTCGTGGGTACTCCTACGAGCAGTACTTC | CASSFRGYSYEQYF
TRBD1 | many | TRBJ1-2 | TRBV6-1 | TGTGCCAGCGCCGACCAGGGGGCAAATGACTATGGCTACACCTTC | CASADQGANDYGYTF
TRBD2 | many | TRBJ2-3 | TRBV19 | TGTGCCAGTAGTAGGTCTCGAGGGGGGGTCTGGACTAGCGGGAGGAACACAGATACGCAGTATTTT | CASSRSRGGVWTSGRNTDTQYF
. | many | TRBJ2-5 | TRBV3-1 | TGTGCCAGCAGCCAACGTTCTAGACTCCAGTACTTC | CASSQRSRLQYF
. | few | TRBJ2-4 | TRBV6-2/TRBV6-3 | TGTGCCAGCAGTCCAGGGATGTCCCATCTAGCCAAAAACATTCAGTACTTC | CASSPGMSHLAKNIQYF
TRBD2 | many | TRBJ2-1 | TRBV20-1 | TGCAGTGCTAGAGCGGGAGGGCCCAGCTCCTACAATGAGCAGTTCTTC | CSARAGGPSSYNEQFF